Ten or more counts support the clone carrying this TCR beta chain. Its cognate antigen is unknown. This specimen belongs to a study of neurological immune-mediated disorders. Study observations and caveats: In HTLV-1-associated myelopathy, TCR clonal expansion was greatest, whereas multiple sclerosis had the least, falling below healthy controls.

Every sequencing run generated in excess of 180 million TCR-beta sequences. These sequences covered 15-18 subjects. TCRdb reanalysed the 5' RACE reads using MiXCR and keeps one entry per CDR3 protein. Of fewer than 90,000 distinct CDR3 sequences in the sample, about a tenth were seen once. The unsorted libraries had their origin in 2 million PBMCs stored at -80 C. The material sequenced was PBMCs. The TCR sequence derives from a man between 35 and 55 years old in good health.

CDR3 DNA: TGCGCCAGCAGCTTGGCCGTTCCCCAGACTAGCGGAACCCAAGAGACCCAGTACTTC. Translating gives CASSLAVPQTSGTQETQYF. The gene calls are TRBV5-1 and TRBJ2-5; 9 bases fit TRBD2. Trimming removed 0 bases from V and 1 base from J; junction bases left unmatched: 13. The CDR3 extends over 19 amino acids. Germline V CDR1 and CDR2: SGHRS, YFSETQ.